The entry that follows covers one TCR beta chain sequence. This sample stems from a study of T cell changes during pregnancy in multiple sclerosis. V lost 3 bases, J lost 8 bases, and 13 bases stayed unmatched. Looked up from germline, CDR1 is SGHVS and CDR2 is FQNEAQ. The CDR3 sequence is 17 residues long. Profiled with immunoSEQ multiplex PCR; TCRdb holds only in-frame clones, not every one. Among tens of thousands of clones listed, about nine tenths were seen once. The genes are TRBV7-8 and TRBJ2-1; 10 bases line up with TRBD2. The input for sequencing was peripheral blood, taken in the second trimester of pregnancy. The TCR sequence derives from a female donor in good health, enrolled as a control in a pregnancy study. The chain's CDR3 is CASSFLRAGGPFDEQFF. The DNA for the CDR3 is TGTGCCAGCAGCTTCCTGAGAGCGGGGGGGCCGTTCGATGAGCAGTTCTTC.